These 2 T cell receptor beta chains originate from one sample sequenced in a study of identical twins. MiXCR was run by TCRdb on the 5' RACE reads, yielding one entry per CDR3 protein. The table includes around 470,000 distinct CDR3 sequences, approximately 15% detected once. The sample also formed part of further work on yellow fever vaccine responses in identical twins.

The sample comprised CD4+ T cells sorted from blood. The receptors shown here come from a woman under 30 in good health.

In this sample, this clonotype turned up a few times. The chain employs TRBV11-1 and TRBJ2-7; TRBD2 aligns across 12 bases. CDR3 size: 19 residues. After removal of 5 bases from V and 2 bases from J, the junction contained 16 bases not matched to a gene. CDR1 is SGHAT, CDR2 FQDESV, per germline (reference sequence). For the CDR3, the DNA is TGTGCCAGCAGCACTATCCGGGCTAGCGGGAGGGAAGTTCCCTACGAGCAGTACTTC. Residues: CASSTIRASGREVPYEQYF.

There are a few counts of this clonotype. V gene TRBV5-1 combines with J gene TRBJ2-1; 8 bases align to TRBD2. Germline values: CDR1 SGHRS, CDR2 YFSETQ. J was trimmed by 10 bases and V by 4 bases; bases with no gene match: 19. The CDR3 has 17 amino acids. The CDR3 spells CASSPRREGEGFWEQFF. CDR3 sequence (DNA): TGCGCCAGCAGCCCCCGCCGGGAGGGAGAAGGTTTCTGGGAGCAGTTCTTC.